Listed here are 32 T cell receptor beta chains from one sample, sequenced in a study of T cells in women clearing cervical HPV infection. TCRdb keeps only in-frame clones here, not all; method: immunoSEQ multiplex PCR. Its table lists 30,000 to 35,000 clones. Sequenced sample: blood buffy coat. These receptors came from a woman aged 18-70 years with a cervical HPV16 infection that either progressed to CIN3+ or cleared (not recorded which).

As regards this clone: From the germline J gene comes the end of the CDR3, since the read stops 3 residues before it. The rearrangement joins TRBV7-9 to TRBJ1-2; D gene unclear. V lost 0 bases and J 4 bases, leaving 9 bases between the germline ends. The V gene's germline CDR1 is SEHNR and CDR2 FQNEAQ (reference sequence). The CDR3 has 14 amino acids. This CDR3 is CASSLAGPLYGYTF. CDR3 DNA, as far as it was read: TGTGCCAGCAGCTTAGCTGGGCCTCTCTATGGC.

CDR3 DNA, as far as it was read: TGTGCCAGCAGCCTACAGGGAGGGCCAGATACG. It codes for CASSLQGGPDT. The CDR3 reads in full as CASSLQGGPDTQYF. This chain links TRBV9 with TRBJ2-3; a possible D gene is TRBD2 (7 bases). The read halts 3 residues ahead of the CDR3 end, with the missing end drawn from the germline J gene. The length of the CDR3 is 14 residues. V lost 4 bases and J lost 4, with 13 bases in between. Looked up from germline, CDR1 is SGDLS and CDR2 is YYNGEE.

Points on this clone: The read terminates 3 residues before the CDR3 end, so the remaining end is supplied by the germline J gene. The V gene is TRBV19, the J gene TRBJ1-1, with a possible D match to TRBD1 (5 bases). Germline values: CDR1 LNHDA, CDR2 SQIVND (reference sequence). This CDR3 is built from 13 residues. This CDR3 reads CASSYQGEGAAFF. The sequenced CDR3 bases are TGTGCCAGTAGTTATCAGGGAGAGGGTGCA.

Worth noting for this clone: Read data end 3 residues before the CDR3 end; the end is taken from the germline J gene. This chain joins TRBV28 and TRBJ2-7; D might be TRBD2 (6 bases). CDR1 MDHEN and CDR2 SYDVKM come from the germline V gene. Trimming pared 3 bases from V and 5 bases from J, leaving 11 bases between. CDR3 size: 13 residues. Here the CDR3 reads CASSLYGEDEQYF. The sequenced part of the CDR3 DNA is TGTGCCAGCAGTTTGTACGGGGAGGACGAG.

About this clone: The CDR3 extends 3 residues past the end of the read, so its final part is completed from the germline J gene. This sequence joins TRBV19 and TRBJ1-1; tentatively, D is TRBD1 (5 bases). V gave up 4 bases and J gave up 4 bases, with 16 bases separating them. The CDR3 spans 15 residues. Germline V CDR1 and CDR2: LNHDA, SQIVND (reference sequence). CDR3: CASSTTTATGTEAFF. Partial CDR3 DNA: TGTGCCAGTAGTACAACGACAGCGACGGGCACTGAA.

On this clone itself: The sequenced fragment ends 3 residues before the CDR3 boundary, so the rest is inferred from the germline J gene. The V and J genes are TRBV20-1 and TRBJ1-2, with D uncertain. From germline, CDR1 is DFQATT and CDR2 SNEGSKA (reference sequence). V was cut by 6 bases and J by 6 bases, with 20 bases left in between. CDR3 length: 14 amino acids. CDR3 sequence reads: CSASPMEVGDGYTF. Partial CDR3 DNA: TGCAGTGCCTCCCCCATGGAGGTGGGCGATGGC.

Comments on this clone: The read stops 3 residues short of the end of the CDR3; the missing end is completed from the germline J gene. The chain is built from TRBV28 and TRBJ2-3; 7 nucleotides match TRBD1. CDR1 and CDR2 (germline): MDHEN, SYDVKM. The J segment lost 0 bases and the V segment lost 3 bases, leaving 9 bases of the junction unmatched. This CDR3 spans 17 amino acids. CDR3 loop: CASSFASGTDSTDTQYF. CDR3 DNA, as far as it was read: TGTGCCAGCAGTTTCGCCTCCGGGACAGATAGCACAGATACG.

The part of the CDR3 DNA that was read is TGCAGTGCTATGGTAGCGGGGACAGATACG. Protein sequence: CSAMVAGTDT. The entire CDR3 is CSAMVAGTDTQYF. J is TRBJ2-3 and V is TRBV20-1; 8 positions match TRBD2. The observed sequence ends 3 residues before the CDR3 terminus, with the missing tail filled in from the germline J gene. The germline gives CDR1 DFQATT, CDR2 SNEGSKA (reference sequence). There are 13 residues in the CDR3. With V trimmed by 4 bases and J by 3 bases, 3 bases remained unmatched.

For this clone: The observed sequence ends 3 residues before the CDR3 terminus, with the missing tail filled in from the germline J gene. The chain employs TRBV6-2 or TRBV6-3 and TRBJ2-5, with 7 bases fitting TRBD1. Germline values: CDR1 MNHEY, CDR2 SVGEGT. Trimming cost V 5 bases and J 4 bases; bases outside gene matches: 7. There are 14 residues in the CDR3. CDR3 amino acids: CASSLGAGGETQYF. Incomplete CDR3 DNA: TGTGCCAGCAGTCTTGGGGCAGGGGGAGAGACC.

In the case of this clone: The read terminates 3 residues before the CDR3 end, so the remaining end is supplied by the germline J gene. The chain couples TRBV20-1 to TRBJ2-7, with 11 positions matching TRBD1. The CDR3 runs to 15 residues. Germline values: CDR1 DFQATT, CDR2 SNEGSKA (reference sequence). J was trimmed by 5 bases and V by 0 bases; bases with no gene match: 6. The part of the CDR3 DNA that was read is TGCAGTGCTAGAGATTGGGGGACAGGGGGAGACGAG. Translation: CSARDWGTGGDE. The complete CDR3 sequence is CSARDWGTGGDEQYF.

With regard to this clone: Read data end 3 residues before the CDR3 end; the end is taken from the germline J gene. This chain connects TRBV6-2 or TRBV6-3 to TRBJ2-1; perhaps TRBD1 as D (6 bases). Trimming stripped 2 bases from V and 8 bases from J, with 7 bases between. Germline assignment: CDR1 MNHEY and CDR2 SVGEGT. The length of the CDR3 is 12 residues. CDR3 DNA (partial): TGTGCCAGCAGTTACGGGGGCGATGAG. Translated, it gives CASSYGGDE. Given in full, the CDR3 is CASSYGGDEQFF.

The CDR3 loop is CASTIKGLQETQYF. The DNA read from the CDR3 is TGTGCCAGCACCATCAAAGGGCTTCAAGAGACC. The chain uses TRBV2 and TRBJ2-5; D is unclear. The DNA ends 3 residues before the CDR3 does, and the rest of the CDR3 is filled in from the germline J gene. V was shortened by 7 bases and J by 2 bases, with 14 bases between the two germline ends. CDR3 length: 14 amino acids. CDR1 is SNHLY and CDR2 is FYNNEI in the germline V gene.

Details on this clone: The CDR3 goes on 3 residues after the read ends, and that part is filled in from the germline J gene. The rearrangement uses TRBV7-2 and TRBJ1-3; D not certain. CDR1 is SGHTA, CDR2 FQGNSA, per germline. V shed 7 bases and J shed 4 bases, with 8 bases lying between them. The CDR3 length is 12 residues. CDR3 sequence reads: CASIITGNTIYF. CDR3 DNA (partial): TGTGCCAGCATCATCACAGGAAACACC.

Comments on this clone: The read comes to an end 3 residues before the CDR3 does, leaving the germline J gene to fill in the end. This chain links TRBV6-2 or TRBV6-3 with TRBJ2-5; 11 nucleotides match TRBD1. J gave up 5 bases and V 5 bases, and 7 bases lay outside the gene matches. The CDR3 is made up of 15 amino acids. Germline lookup yields CDR1 MNHEY and CDR2 SVGEGT. The CDR3 loop is CASSDRDRGIETQYF. The DNA read from the CDR3 is TGTGCCAGCAGTGACCGGGACAGGGGGATTGAGACC.

Note on this clone: The read terminates 3 residues before the CDR3 end, so the remaining end is supplied by the germline J gene. The rearrangement joins TRBV30 to TRBJ2-5; D perhaps matches TRBD1 (6 bases). The CDR3 has 15 residues. Germline CDR1 is GTSNPN and CDR2 is SVGIG (reference sequence). V was shortened by 4 bases and J by 5 bases, with 20 bases between the two germline ends. The CDR3 DNA, read in part, is TGTGCCTGGACCCCAGGGGCCTCCTTGTCGGAGACC. Amino acids: CAWTPGASLSET. Given in full, the CDR3 is CAWTPGASLSETQYF.

Remarks on this clone: The CDR3 end is not reached by the read, which stops 3 residues before it; the germline J gene fills it in. V is TRBV7-9 and J is TRBJ1-3, with 7 bases lining up with TRBD1. The V segment lost 5 bases and the J segment 9 bases; nucleotides outside the gene matches: 7. The CDR3 spans 13 residues. The germline V gene encodes CDR1 SEHNR and CDR2 FQNEAQ (reference sequence). The sequenced CDR3 bases are TGTGCCAGCAGCCCAGACAGGGCTGGCACC. It encodes CASSPDRAGT. The full CDR3 protein reads CASSPDRAGTIYF.

This chain's CDR3 is CASSPTESLNEQFF. The sequenced CDR3 bases are TGTGCCAGCAGCCCGACAGAAAGTTTGAATGAG. The chain combines TRBV5-6 with TRBJ2-1; a possible D gene is TRBD1 (5 bases). The CDR3 end falls 3 residues outside the read, so it is completed with the germline J gene. This CDR3 has 14 amino acids. Germline V gene lookup returns CDR1 SGHDT and CDR2 YYEEEE. Between the trimmed V and J ends, which lost 4 bases and 7 bases, there was a span of 15 bases.

Concerning this clone: With the read ending 3 residues before the CDR3 end, the germline J gene is used to fill in that end. This chain links TRBV19 with TRBJ1-1; possibly TRBD1 for D (5 bases). Germline loops: CDR1 LNHDA, CDR2 SQIVND (reference sequence). V was cut by 5 bases and J by 3 bases, with 13 bases left in between. The CDR3 has 14 residues. The CDR3 reads CASSFRGDYTEAFF. CDR3 DNA (partial): TGTGCCAGTAGTTTCAGAGGGGACTACACTGAA.

In the case of this clone: The sequenced fragment ends 3 residues before the CDR3 boundary, so the rest is inferred from the germline J gene. This chain joins TRBV10-2 and TRBJ2-3; D is perhaps TRBD2 (5 bases). V shed 7 bases and J shed 0 bases, with 14 bases lying between them. The CDR3 is made up of 15 amino acids. Germline-derived CDR1 and CDR2 are WSHSY and SAAADI. The CDR3 is CASTILGESTDTQYF. The sequenced CDR3 bases are TGCGCCAGCACTATTCTCGGGGAAAGCACAGATACG.

With respect to this clone: With the read ending 3 residues before the CDR3 end, the germline J gene is used to fill in that end. The chain couples TRBV19 to TRBJ2-7; a weak D match, TRBD2 (5 bases). The CDR3 contains 14 residues. CDR1 and CDR2 (germline): LNHDA, SQIVND (reference sequence). V shed 1 base and J shed 6 bases, with 13 bases lying between them. The DNA read from the CDR3 is TGTGCCAGTAGTATAGGGCCGGGGTTGGGCGAG. Translated: CASSIGPGLGE. The CDR3 in its entirety is CASSIGPGLGEQYF.

Points on this clone: The read ends 3 residues before the CDR3 terminus; that terminus is restored from the germline J gene. V gene TRBV19 combines with J gene TRBJ2-1; 8 nucleotides align to TRBD2. Per germline, CDR1 LNHDA and CDR2 SQIVND (reference sequence). The CDR3 sequence is 16 residues long. The V segment lost 5 bases and the J segment 8 bases; nucleotides outside the gene matches: 14. The sequenced part of the CDR3 DNA is TGTGCCAGTAGTCCCTCGGGGACTAGGATGGGGGATGAG. Its translation is CASSPSGTRMGDE. The whole CDR3 reads CASSPSGTRMGDEQFF.

About this clone: The sequence runs out 3 residues before the end of the CDR3; the remainder is reconstructed from the germline J gene. V gene TRBV7-6 combines with J gene TRBJ1-3; D is uncertain. The CDR3 sequence is 16 residues long. V lost 3 bases, J lost 3 bases, and 15 bases lay in between. CDR1 and CDR2 (germline): SGHVS, FNYEAQ. CDR3 sequence: CASSFSLVGDGNTIYF. The sequenced part of the CDR3 DNA is TGTGCCAGCAGCTTTAGCCTAGTAGGTGATGGAAACACC.

As regards this clone: The CDR3 extends 3 residues past the end of the read, so its final part is completed from the germline J gene. The chain is built from TRBV6-4 and TRBJ2-1, with TRBD2 as a possible D gene (6 bases). The germline gives CDR1 MRHNA, CDR2 SNTAGT. This CDR3 contains 15 residues. Between the trimmed V and J ends, which lost 6 bases and 7 bases, there was a span of 19 bases. The CDR3 loop is CASSSGWGLRNEQFF. The sequenced CDR3 bases are TGTGCCAGCAGCTCGGGTTGGGGACTCCGAAATGAG.

The CDR3 loop reads CASTPTSSPGYTF. The CDR3 DNA, read in part, is TGTGCCAGCACTCCGACAAGCTCCCCTGGC. The chain links TRBV2 to TRBJ1-2; D is undetermined. The read stops 3 residues short of the end of the CDR3; the missing end is completed from the germline J gene. V dropped 7 bases and J dropped 7 bases, with 16 bases sitting between them. Germline CDR1 SNHLY, CDR2 FYNNEI. The CDR3 covers 13 residues.

A remark on this clone: The read halts 3 residues ahead of the CDR3 end, with the missing end drawn from the germline J gene. The chain links TRBV5-1 to TRBJ1-4; 9 bases are shared with TRBD1. With 0 bases clipped from V and 8 bases from J, the junction kept 8 bases outside the gene matches. Germline CDR1 SGHRS, CDR2 YFSETQ. The CDR3 totals 16 residues. Incomplete CDR3 DNA: TGCGCCAGCAGCTTGGAAATAGGGACAGGGACGGAAAAA. Its protein product is CASSLEIGTGTEK. The whole CDR3 sequence is CASSLEIGTGTEKLFF. The full variable domain, in which reference TRBV5-1 and TRBJ1-4 provide the parts outside the CDR3, is KAGVTQTPRYLIKTRGQQVTLSCSPISGHRSVSWYQQTPGQGLQFLFEYFSETQRNKGNFPGRFSGRQFSNSRSEMNVSTLELGDSALYLCASSLEIGTGTEKLFFGSGTQLSVL.

Concerning this clone: The CDR3 end is not reached by the read, which stops 3 residues before it; the germline J gene fills it in. The chain combines TRBV28 with TRBJ2-5; 7 nucleotides agree with TRBD1. Germline V gene sequence: CDR1 MDHEN, CDR2 SYDVKM. The CDR3 loop spans 13 amino acids. V trimming: 4 bases; J trimming: 2 bases; junction bases outside the gene matches: 1. The CDR3 region is CASSSGQQETQYF. The DNA read from the CDR3 is TGTGCCAGCAGTTCGGGACAGCAAGAGACC.

Comment on this clone: From the germline J gene comes the end of the CDR3, since the read stops 3 residues before it. The chain employs TRBV5-4 and TRBJ2-3; 11 bases map to TRBD2. Germline assignment: CDR1 SGHNT and CDR2 YYREEE (reference sequence). The CDR3 loop spans 16 amino acids. V lost 2 bases to trimming and J lost 2 bases; unmatched junction nucleotides: 4. The CDR3 sequence is CASSLTTSGNTDTQYF. CDR3 DNA (partial): TGTGCCAGCAGCTTAACGACTAGCGGGAACACAGATACG.

A word on this clone: The read gets to within 3 residues of the CDR3 end, and the germline J gene fills in the rest. The rearrangement uses TRBV18 and TRBJ1-4; 7 bases are shared with TRBD1. The CDR3 sequence is 14 residues long. Germline assignment: CDR1 KGHSH and CDR2 LQKENI. Trimming removed 3 bases from V and 3 bases from J; junction bases left unmatched: 1. CDR3 DNA, as far as it was read: TGTGCCAGCTCACCCGGGACAGCTAATGAAAAA. As protein: CASSPGTANEK. From start to end, the CDR3 is CASSPGTANEKLFF.

Concerning this clone itself: With the read ending 3 residues before the CDR3 end, the germline J gene is used to fill in that end. The rearrangement links TRBV24-1 to TRBJ2-3, with 11 bases aligning to TRBD1. Germline CDR1 and CDR2: KGHDR and SFDVKD. The CDR3 has 15 residues. The V segment lost 3 bases and the J segment 3 bases; nucleotides outside the gene matches: 1. CDR3 bases read: TGTGCCACCAGTGATCGGGACAGGGGGACAGATACG. Translated, it gives CATSDRDRGTDT. The whole CDR3 protein reads CATSDRDRGTDTQYF.

As to this clone: The CDR3 end is not reached by the read, which stops 3 residues before it; the germline J gene fills it in. This chain uses TRBV18 with TRBJ1-2; TRBD1 agrees at 10 bases. Trimming removed 6 bases from V and 2 bases from J; junction bases left unmatched: 3. The CDR3 extends over 14 amino acids. Germline values: CDR1 KGHSH, CDR2 LQKENI. The CDR3 DNA, read in part, is TGTGCCAGCTCCGGGACAGGGGAGAACTATGGC. Its translation is CASSGTGENYG. Given in full, the CDR3 is CASSGTGENYGYTF.

Partial CDR3 DNA: TGTGCCAGCAAACATAGAAGCGCCACAGAGACC. Residues: CASKHRSATET. From start to end, the CDR3 is CASKHRSATETQYF. This chain links TRBV27 with TRBJ2-5; D unclear. Read coverage stops 3 residues before the CDR3 terminus; the germline J gene supplies the remainder. Looked up from germline, CDR1 is MNHEY and CDR2 is SMNVEV (reference sequence). V lost 7 bases, J lost 4 bases, and 16 bases lay in between. The CDR3 is 14 amino acids.

Points on this clone: The observed sequence ends 3 residues before the CDR3 terminus, with the missing tail filled in from the germline J gene. This chain uses TRBV29-1 with TRBJ2-5, with TRBD2 matching 9 bases. The V gene end was trimmed by 7 bases and the J gene end by 7 bases; junction bases not matched to a gene: 10. Germline V CDR1 and CDR2: SQVTM, ANQGSEA. The CDR3 is made up of 13 amino acids. The DNA read from the CDR3 is TGCAGCGCCCCAGTTAGCGGGGGAGGGACC. Its translation is CSAPVSGGGT. The entire CDR3 reads CSAPVSGGGTQYF.